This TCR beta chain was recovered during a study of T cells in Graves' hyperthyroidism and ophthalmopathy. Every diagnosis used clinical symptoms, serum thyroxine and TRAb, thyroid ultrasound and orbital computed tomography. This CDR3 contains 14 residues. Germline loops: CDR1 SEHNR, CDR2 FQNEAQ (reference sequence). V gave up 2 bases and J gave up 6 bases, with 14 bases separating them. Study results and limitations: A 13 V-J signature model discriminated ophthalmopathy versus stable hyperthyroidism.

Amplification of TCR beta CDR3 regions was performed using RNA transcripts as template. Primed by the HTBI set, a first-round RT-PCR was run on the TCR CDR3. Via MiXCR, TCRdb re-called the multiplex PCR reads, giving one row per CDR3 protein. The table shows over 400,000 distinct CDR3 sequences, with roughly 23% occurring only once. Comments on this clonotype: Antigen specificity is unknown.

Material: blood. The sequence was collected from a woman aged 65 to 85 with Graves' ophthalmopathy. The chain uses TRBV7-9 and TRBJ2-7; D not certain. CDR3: CASSLSDRTGEQYF. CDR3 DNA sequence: TGTGCCAGCAGCTTAAGTGATAGGACGGGCGAGCAGTACTTC.